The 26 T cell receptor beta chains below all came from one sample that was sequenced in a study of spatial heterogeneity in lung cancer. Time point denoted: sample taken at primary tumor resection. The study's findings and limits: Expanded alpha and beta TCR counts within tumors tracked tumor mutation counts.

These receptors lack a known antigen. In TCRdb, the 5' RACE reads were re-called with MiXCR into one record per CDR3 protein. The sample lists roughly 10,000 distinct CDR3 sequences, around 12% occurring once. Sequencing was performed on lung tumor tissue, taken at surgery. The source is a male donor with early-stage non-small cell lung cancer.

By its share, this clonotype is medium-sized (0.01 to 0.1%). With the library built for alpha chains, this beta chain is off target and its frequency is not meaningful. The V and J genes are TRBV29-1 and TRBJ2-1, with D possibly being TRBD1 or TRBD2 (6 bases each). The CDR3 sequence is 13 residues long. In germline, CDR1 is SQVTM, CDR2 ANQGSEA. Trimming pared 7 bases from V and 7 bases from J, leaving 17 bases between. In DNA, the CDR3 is TGCAGCGACCCTACGGGGGCGCGTAATGAGCAGTTCTTC. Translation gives CSDPTGARNEQFF.

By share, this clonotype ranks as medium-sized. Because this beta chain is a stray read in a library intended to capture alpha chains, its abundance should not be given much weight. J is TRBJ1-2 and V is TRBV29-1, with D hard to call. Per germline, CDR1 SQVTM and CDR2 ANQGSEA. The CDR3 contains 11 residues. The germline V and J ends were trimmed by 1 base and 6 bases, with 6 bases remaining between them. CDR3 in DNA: TGCAGCGTTGAAGTAGGCCATGGCTACACCTTC. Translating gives CSVEVGHGYTF.

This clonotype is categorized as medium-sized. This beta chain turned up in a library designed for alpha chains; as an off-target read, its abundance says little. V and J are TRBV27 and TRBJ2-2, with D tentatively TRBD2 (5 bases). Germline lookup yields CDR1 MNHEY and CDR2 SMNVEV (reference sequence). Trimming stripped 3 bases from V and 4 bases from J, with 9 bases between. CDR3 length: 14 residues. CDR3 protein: CASSLGAATGELFF. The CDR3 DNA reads TGTGCCAGCAGTTTGGGAGCGGCCACCGGGGAGCTGTTTTTT.

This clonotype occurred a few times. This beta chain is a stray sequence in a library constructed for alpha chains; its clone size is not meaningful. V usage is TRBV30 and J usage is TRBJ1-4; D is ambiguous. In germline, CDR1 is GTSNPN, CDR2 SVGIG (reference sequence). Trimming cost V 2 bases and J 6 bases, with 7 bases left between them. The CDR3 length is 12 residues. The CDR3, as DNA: TGTGCCTGGAGTACCACGGATGAAAAACTGTTTTTT. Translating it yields CAWSTTDEKLFF.

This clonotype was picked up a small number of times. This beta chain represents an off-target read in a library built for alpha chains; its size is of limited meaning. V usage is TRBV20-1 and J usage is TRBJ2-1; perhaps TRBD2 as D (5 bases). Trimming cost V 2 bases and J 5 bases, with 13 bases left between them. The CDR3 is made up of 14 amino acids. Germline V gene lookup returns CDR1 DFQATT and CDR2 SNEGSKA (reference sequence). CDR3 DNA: TGCAGTGCTAGATACGGACTGTGGGACAATGAGCAGTTCTTC. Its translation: CSARYGLWDNEQFF.

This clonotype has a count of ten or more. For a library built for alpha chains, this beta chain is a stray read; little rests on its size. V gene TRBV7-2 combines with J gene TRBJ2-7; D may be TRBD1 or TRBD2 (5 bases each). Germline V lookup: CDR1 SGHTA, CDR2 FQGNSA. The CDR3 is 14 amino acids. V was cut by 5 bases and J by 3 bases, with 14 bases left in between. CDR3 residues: CASSTGGGNYEQYF. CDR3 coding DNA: TGTGCCAGCAGCACCGGTGGGGGAAACTACGAGCAGTACTTC.

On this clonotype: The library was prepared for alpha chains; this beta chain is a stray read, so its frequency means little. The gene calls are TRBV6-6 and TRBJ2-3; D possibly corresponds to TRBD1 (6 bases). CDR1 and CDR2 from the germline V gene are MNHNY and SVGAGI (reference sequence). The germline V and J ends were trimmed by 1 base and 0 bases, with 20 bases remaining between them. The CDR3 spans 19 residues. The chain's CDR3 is CASSYFTPGEIPSTDTQYF. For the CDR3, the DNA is TGTGCCAGCAGTTACTTTACCCCAGGGGAGATTCCTAGCACAGATACGCAGTATTTT.

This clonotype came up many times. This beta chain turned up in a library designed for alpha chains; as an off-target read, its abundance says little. The CDR3 DNA sequence: TGCAGTGTTAGTGGAGCGGGCGACACAGATACGCAGTATTTT. It translates to CSVSGAGDTDTQYF. The chain employs TRBV20-1 and TRBJ2-3, with D perhaps matching TRBD2 (6 bases). The CDR3 has 14 amino acids. The ends were cut back, 7 bases at V and 2 bases at J, with 16 bases in the middle. Germline CDR1 DFQATT, CDR2 SNEGSKA (reference sequence).

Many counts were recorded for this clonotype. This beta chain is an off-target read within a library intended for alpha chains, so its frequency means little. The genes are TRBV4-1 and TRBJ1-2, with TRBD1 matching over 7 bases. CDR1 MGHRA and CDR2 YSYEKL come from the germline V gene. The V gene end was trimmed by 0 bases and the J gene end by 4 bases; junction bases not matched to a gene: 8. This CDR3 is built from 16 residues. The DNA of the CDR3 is TGCGCCAGCAGCCAAGACCCTGGGACAGCCTTCTATGGCTACACCTTC. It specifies CASSQDPGTAFYGYTF.

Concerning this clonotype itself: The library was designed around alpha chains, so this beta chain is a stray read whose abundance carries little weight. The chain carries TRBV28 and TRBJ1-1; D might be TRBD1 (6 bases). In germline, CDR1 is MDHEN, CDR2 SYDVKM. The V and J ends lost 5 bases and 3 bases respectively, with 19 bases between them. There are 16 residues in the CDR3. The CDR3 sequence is CASSGGHSPGDTEAFF. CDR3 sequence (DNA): TGTGCCAGCAGTGGGGGACATTCTCCCGGGGACACTGAAGCTTTCTTT. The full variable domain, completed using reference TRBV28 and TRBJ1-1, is DVKVTQSSRYLVKRTGEKVFLECVQDMDHENMFWYRQDPGLGLRLIYFSYDVKMKEKGDIPEGYSVSREKKERFSLILESASTNQTSMYLCASSGGHSPGDTEAFFGQGTRLTVV.

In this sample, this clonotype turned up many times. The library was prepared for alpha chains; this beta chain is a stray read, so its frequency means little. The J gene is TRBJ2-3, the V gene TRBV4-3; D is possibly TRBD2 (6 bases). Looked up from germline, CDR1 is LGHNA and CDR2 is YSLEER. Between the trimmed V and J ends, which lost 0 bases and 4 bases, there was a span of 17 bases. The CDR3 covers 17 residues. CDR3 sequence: CASSQDGPGGMADTQYF. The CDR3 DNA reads TGCGCCAGCAGCCAAGATGGCCCCGGCGGGATGGCAGATACGCAGTATTTT.

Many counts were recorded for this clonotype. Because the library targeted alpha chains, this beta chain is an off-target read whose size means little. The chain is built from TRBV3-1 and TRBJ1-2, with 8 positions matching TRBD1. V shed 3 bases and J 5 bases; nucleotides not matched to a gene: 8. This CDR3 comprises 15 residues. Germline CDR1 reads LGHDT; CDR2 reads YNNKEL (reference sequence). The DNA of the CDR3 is TGTGCCAGCAGCCACCACCAGGGGGCTGGGTATGGCTACACCTTC. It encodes CASSHHQGAGYGYTF.

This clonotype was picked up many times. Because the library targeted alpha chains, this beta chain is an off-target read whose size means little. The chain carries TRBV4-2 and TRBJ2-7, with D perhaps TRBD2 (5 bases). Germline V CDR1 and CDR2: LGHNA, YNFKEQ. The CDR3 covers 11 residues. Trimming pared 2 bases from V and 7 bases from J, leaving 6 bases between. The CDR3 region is CASSQRGEQYF. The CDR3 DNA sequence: TGTGCCAGCAGCCAACGCGGGGAGCAGTACTTC.

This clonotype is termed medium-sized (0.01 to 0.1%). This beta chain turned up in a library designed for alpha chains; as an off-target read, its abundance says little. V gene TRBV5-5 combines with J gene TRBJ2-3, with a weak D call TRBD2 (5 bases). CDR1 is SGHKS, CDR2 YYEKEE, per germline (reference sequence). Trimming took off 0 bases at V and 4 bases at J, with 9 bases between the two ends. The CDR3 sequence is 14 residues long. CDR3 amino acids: CASSLGGIADTQYF. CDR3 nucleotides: TGTGCCAGCAGCTTGGGAGGGATTGCAGATACGCAGTATTTT. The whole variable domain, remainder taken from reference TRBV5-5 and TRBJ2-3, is DAGVTQSPTHLIKTRGQQVTLRCSPISGHKSVSWYQQVLGQGPQFIFQYYEKEERGRGNFPDRFSARQFPNYSSELNVNALLLGDSALYLCASSLGGIADTQYFGPGTRLTVL.

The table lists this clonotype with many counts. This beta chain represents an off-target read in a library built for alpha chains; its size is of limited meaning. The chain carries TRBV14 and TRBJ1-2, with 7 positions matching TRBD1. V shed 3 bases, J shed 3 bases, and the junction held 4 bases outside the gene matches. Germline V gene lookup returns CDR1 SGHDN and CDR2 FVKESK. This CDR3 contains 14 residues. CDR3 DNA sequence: TGTGCCAGCAGCCAGCTACAGGGGCACTATGGCTACACCTTC. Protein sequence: CASSQLQGHYGYTF.

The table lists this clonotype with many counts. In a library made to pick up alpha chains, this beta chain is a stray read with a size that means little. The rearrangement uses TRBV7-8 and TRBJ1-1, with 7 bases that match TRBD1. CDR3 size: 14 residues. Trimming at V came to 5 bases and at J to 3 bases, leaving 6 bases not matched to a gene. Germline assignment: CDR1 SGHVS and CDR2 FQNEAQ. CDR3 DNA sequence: TGTGCCAGCAGCCCATCAACAGGGGACACTGAAGCTTTCTTT. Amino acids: CASSPSTGDTEAFF.

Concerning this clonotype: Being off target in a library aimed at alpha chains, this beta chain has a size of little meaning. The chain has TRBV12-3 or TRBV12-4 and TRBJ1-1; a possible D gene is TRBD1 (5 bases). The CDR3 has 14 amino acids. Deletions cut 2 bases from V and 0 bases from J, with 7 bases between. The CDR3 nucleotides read TGTGCCAGCAGTTTACAGGGCATGAACACTGAAGCTTTCTTT. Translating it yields CASSLQGMNTEAFF.

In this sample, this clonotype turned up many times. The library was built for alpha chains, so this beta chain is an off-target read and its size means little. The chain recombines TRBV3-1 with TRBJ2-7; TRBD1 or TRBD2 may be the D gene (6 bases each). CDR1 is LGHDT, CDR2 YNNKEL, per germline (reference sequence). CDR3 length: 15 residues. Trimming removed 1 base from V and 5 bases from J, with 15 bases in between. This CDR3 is CASSQGYEGEDEQYF. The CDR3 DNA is TGTGCCAGCAGCCAAGGGTACGAGGGGGAGGACGAGCAGTACTTC.

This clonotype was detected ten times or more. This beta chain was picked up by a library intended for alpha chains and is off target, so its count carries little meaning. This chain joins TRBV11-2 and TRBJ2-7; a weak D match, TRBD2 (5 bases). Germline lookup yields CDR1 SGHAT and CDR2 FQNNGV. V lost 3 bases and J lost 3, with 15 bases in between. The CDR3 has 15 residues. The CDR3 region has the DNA TGTGCCAGCAGCTTTTCAACGCCCGGGGTCTACGAGCAGTACTTC. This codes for CASSFSTPGVYEQYF.

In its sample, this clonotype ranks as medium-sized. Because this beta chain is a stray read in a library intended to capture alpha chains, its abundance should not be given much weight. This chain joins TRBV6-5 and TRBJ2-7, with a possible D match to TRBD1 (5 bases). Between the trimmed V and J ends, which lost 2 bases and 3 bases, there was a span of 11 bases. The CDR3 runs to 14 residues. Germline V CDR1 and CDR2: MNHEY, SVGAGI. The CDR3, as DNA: TGTGCCAGCAGTTACGGGCAGGGTGTCTACGAGCAGTACTTC. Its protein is CASSYGQGVYEQYF.

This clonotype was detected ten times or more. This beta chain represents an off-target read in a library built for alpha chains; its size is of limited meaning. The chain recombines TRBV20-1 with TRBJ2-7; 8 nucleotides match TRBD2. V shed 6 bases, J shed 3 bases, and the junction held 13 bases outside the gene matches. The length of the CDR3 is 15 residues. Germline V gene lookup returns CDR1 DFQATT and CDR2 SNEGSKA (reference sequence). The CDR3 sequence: CSALGKPGLGYEQYF. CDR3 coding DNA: TGCAGTGCGTTGGGCAAACCGGGACTAGGCTACGAGCAGTACTTC.

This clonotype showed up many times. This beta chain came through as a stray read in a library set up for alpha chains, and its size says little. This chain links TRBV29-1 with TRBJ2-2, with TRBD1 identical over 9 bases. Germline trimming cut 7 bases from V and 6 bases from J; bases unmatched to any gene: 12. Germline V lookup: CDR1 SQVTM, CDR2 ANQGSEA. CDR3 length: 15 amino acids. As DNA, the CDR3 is TGCAGCGGCAAGACAGGGGGAAACACCGCCGGGGAGCTGTTTTTT. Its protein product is CSGKTGGNTAGELFF.

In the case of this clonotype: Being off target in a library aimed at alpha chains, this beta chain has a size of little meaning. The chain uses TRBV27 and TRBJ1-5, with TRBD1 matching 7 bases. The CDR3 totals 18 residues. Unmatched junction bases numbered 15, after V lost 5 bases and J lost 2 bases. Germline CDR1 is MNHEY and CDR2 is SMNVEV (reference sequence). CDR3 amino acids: CASSPTTGTDSRNQPQHF. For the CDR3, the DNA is TGTGCCAGCAGTCCGACTACCGGGACAGACTCACGCAATCAGCCCCAGCATTTT.

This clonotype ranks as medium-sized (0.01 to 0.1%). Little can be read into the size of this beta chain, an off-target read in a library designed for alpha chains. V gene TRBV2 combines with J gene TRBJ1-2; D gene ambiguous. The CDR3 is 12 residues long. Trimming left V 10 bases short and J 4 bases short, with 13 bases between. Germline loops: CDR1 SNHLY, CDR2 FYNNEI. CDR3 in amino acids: CATASSFYGYTF. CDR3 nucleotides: TGTGCCACCGCGTCCTCATTCTATGGCTACACCTTC.

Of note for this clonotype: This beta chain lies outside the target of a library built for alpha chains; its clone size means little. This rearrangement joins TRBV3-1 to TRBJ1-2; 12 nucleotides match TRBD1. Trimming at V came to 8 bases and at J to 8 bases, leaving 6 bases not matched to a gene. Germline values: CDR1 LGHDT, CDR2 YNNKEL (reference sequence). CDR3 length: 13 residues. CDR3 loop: CASSPGTGGGYTF. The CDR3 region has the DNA TGTGCCAGCTCTCCCGGGACAGGGGGCGGCTACACCTTC.

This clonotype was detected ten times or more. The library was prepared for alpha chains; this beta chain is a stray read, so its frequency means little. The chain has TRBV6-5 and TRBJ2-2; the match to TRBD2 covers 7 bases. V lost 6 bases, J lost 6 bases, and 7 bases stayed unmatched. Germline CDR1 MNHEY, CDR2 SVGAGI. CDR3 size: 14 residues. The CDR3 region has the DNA TGTGCCAGCAGCCCCGGGGGAGGGTCCGGGGAGCTGTTTTTT. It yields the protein CASSPGGGSGELFF.